This T cell receptor beta chain appears in the sequencing data of a study of blood T cell repertoires in COVID-19. Looking at the study overall: Specimens from acute and convalescent COVID-19 originated in the United States, Italy and Spain.

The assay was immunoSEQ multiplex PCR, and TCRdb's table has in-frame clones only and misses some. The data contain fewer than 400,000 clones, approximately 87% of them singletons. V was clipped by 5 bases and J by 6 bases; unmatched bases: 15. Per germline, CDR1 SEHNR and CDR2 FQNEAQ (reference sequence). The CDR3 covers 17 residues. Cohort assignment relied on participant-reported clinical history. Symptom resolution, clearance, or two negative PCRs marked the recovered donors of Cohort 3. The rearrangement uses TRBV7-9 and TRBJ1-5, with TRBD1 matching over 8 bases. Specimen: PBMCs or T cells enriched from blood (not recorded which). The sequence came from a woman aged 45-65 years who had recovered from COVID-19. CDR3 DNA: TGTGCCAGCAGCAAAGGGACAGGTTCTACAACAGTTCAGCCCCAGCATTTT. The encoded protein is CASSKGTGSTTVQPQHF.